The rows below give T cell receptor beta chains drawn from one sample of a study of Ad26.COV2.S vaccination and SARS-CoV-2 variants. Sequencing was performed with immunoSEQ multiplex PCR; in TCRdb, only in-frame clones are kept and a portion is missing. This table has about 350,000 clones, 90% to 95% appearing once. The specimen comprised peripheral blood, sampled after recovery from COVID-19. The receptors derive from a human donor who had recovered from COVID-19. Both conserved end residues are part of each CDR3. Each record gives: D gene, V gene, clone size, J gene, CDR3 length, CDR3 DNA, CDR3 protein. The D gene is left open where the match is weak. A row's size may be missing; if present it is once, few, many or a size class.

NA	TRBV18	NA	TRBJ1-1	13	TGTGCCAGCGCCTCGGGACAGAACACTGAAGCTTTCTTT	CASASGQNTEAFF
NA	TRBV5-6	NA	TRBJ1-1	14	TGTGCCAGCAGCGCATACAGGGCGAACACTGAAGCTTTCTTT	CASSAYRANTEAFF
NA	TRBV10-3	NA	TRBJ1-2	13	TGTGCCATCAGTGAGTCGAGCCCGGTTGGCTACACCTTC	CAISESSPVGYTF
NA	TRBV6-1	NA	TRBJ2-7	13	TGTGCCAGCAGTGAGACGGCGATCTACGAGCAGTACTTC	CASSETAIYEQYF
NA	TRBV24-1	NA	TRBJ1-5	14	TGTGCCACCAGTGATCAGGGTTCGGGCCAGCCCCAGCATTTT	CATSDQGSGQPQHF
NA	TRBV5-4	NA	TRBJ1-2	15	TGTGCCAGCAGCTTGGCCAGGACGCAGAACTATGGCTACACCTTC	CASSLARTQNYGYTF
TRBD1	TRBV5-4	NA	TRBJ2-7	16	TGTGCCAGCAGCGGGGGCCGAGACAGGGGGGACTACGAGCAGTACTTC	CASSGGRDRGDYEQYF
NA	TRBV3-1/TRBV3-2	NA	TRBJ1-3	15	TGTGCCAGCAGCCAGTACCCGAGCTCTGGAAACACCATATATTTT	CASSQYPSSGNTIYF
NA	TRBV11-2	NA	TRBJ2-7	14	TGTGCCAGCAGCTTATCGGGGCCCTCCTACGAGCAGTACTTC	CASSLSGPSYEQYF
NA	TRBV19	NA	TRBJ1-1	12	TGTGCCAGTAGTATAGCGGGCACTGAAGCTTTCTTT	CASSIAGTEAFF
TRBD2	TRBV27	NA	TRBJ2-2	14	TGTGCCACACTAGCGGGGGGTTTCACCGGGGAGCTGTTTTTT	CATLAGGFTGELFF
NA	TRBV4-3	few	TRBJ1-2	15	TGCGCCAGCAGCCAAGATCGGAGAGCTAACTATGGCTACACCTTC	CASSQDRRANYGYTF
NA	TRBV6-5	NA	TRBJ1-1	15	TGTGCCAGCAGTCCCCTGACCGGGAAGAACACTGAAGCTTTCTTT	CASSPLTGKNTEAFF
TRBD2	TRBV10-2	NA	TRBJ2-1	17	TGCGCCAGCAGTGAGTCGATGGGTAGCGGGGGAAACAATGAGCAGTTCTTC	CASSESMGSGGNNEQFF
NA	TRBV7-9	NA	TRBJ2-2	14	TGTGCCAGCAGCTTAGCAGGGAGCGACGGGGAGCTGTTTTTT	CASSLAGSDGELFF
NA	TRBV5-1	few	TRBJ1-4	15	TGCGCCAGCAGCTTGGAGGGCAGGGACGGCGAAAAACTGTTTTTT	CASSLEGRDGEKLFF
NA	TRBV4-3	NA	TRBJ2-5	15	TGCGCCAGCAGCCAAGGAACTAGGACCAGGGAGACCCAGTACTTC	CASSQGTRTRETQYF
NA	TRBV19	NA	TRBJ1-1	13	TGTGCCAGTAGTGGCTCTGCGTACACTGAAGCTTTCTTT	CASSGSAYTEAFF
NA	TRBV27	once	TRBJ2-2	17	TGTGCCAGCAGTTCACTAGTTACAGGGCCCAGGGCCGGGGAGCTGTTTTTT	CASSSLVTGPRAGELFF
TRBD1	TRBV7-8	once	TRBJ2-1	14	TGTGCCAGCAGCTTGGGACAGGGGTACGATGAGCAGTTCTTC	CASSLGQGYDEQFF
NA	TRBV5-6	once	TRBJ1-1	12	TGTGCCAGCAGTCGGAGGTACACTGAAGCTTTCTTT	CASSRRYTEAFF
NA	TRBV19	NA	TRBJ1-4	14	TGTGCCAGTATGATGGGAGGGGTGCATGAAAAACTGTTTTTT	CASMMGGVHEKLFF
TRBD1	TRBV6-6	NA	TRBJ1-2	12	TGTGCCAGCAGGGACAGGGGGTACGGCTACACCTTC	CASRDRGYGYTF
NA	TRBV19	NA	TRBJ2-3	16	TGTGCCAGTAGTCCCCAGCACAATAACCCCACAGATACGCAGTATTTT	CASSPQHNNPTDTQYF